Below are 8 T cell receptor beta chains sequenced from a single sample in a study of neurological immune-mediated disorders. A single record per CDR3 protein comes from TCRdb applying MiXCR to the 5' RACE reads. The table records about 24,000 distinct CDR3 sequences, about 13% of them present only once. Time point indicated: technical triplicate 1. Sequencing used CD4+ T cells from blood. These receptors all come from a female donor with HTLV-1-associated myelopathy (HAM/TSP).

This clonotype was found many times. The chain recombines TRBV5-1 with TRBJ1-5, with a possible D match to TRBD1 (6 bases). This CDR3 comprises 14 residues. The ends were cut back, 0 bases at V and 7 bases at J, with 11 bases in the middle. Germline CDR1 SGHRS, CDR2 YFSETQ. The CDR3 sequence: CASSLAPQGQPQHF. The CDR3 DNA reads TGCGCCAGCAGCTTGGCCCCCCAGGGGCAGCCCCAGCATTTT.

This clonotype was seen at least ten times. This sequence joins TRBV20-1 and TRBJ2-7, with D perhaps matching TRBD2 (5 bases). Germline V gene data show CDR1 as DFQATT and CDR2 as SNEGSKA (reference sequence). V lost 7 bases to trimming and J lost 5 bases, with 15 bases between them. The CDR3 contains 12 residues. CDR3 in amino acids: CSVAPGRNEQYF. DNA for the CDR3: TGCAGTGTTGCCCCGGGGAGAAACGAGCAGTACTTC.

By sample share, this clonotype is medium-sized. The chain couples TRBV20-1 to TRBJ1-1; maybe TRBD1 (6 bases). Germline V gives CDR1 DFQATT, CDR2 SNEGSKA (reference sequence). The V gene lost 0 bases and the J gene lost 1 base, with 12 bases spanning the gap. This CDR3 comprises 15 residues. The CDR3 loop is CSARDTQGRNTEAFF. As DNA, the CDR3 is TGCAGTGCTAGAGATACCCAGGGGAGGAACACTGAAGCTTTCTTT.

In this sample, this clonotype turned up many times. The V gene is TRBV5-1, the J gene TRBJ2-4; D might be TRBD1 (5 bases). The CDR3 consists of 17 residues. CDR1 SGHRS and CDR2 YFSETQ come from the germline V gene. The V end lost 2 bases, the J end lost 1 base, and 16 bases lay between the germline ends. The CDR3, as DNA: TGCGCCAGCAGCTTACTGGGCCCAGGGTCGGCCAAAAACATTCAGTACTTC. This gives the protein CASSLLGPGSAKNIQYF.

The table lists this clonotype with many counts. The J gene is TRBJ1-2, the V gene TRBV4-2; D is unclear. Germline values: CDR1 LGHNA, CDR2 YNFKEQ. V dropped 0 bases and J dropped 3 bases, with 11 bases sitting between them. There are 15 residues in the CDR3. CDR3 nucleotides: TGTGCCAGCAGCCAAGATCTGAGAAAAGACTATGGCTACACCTTC. Protein sequence: CASSQDLRKDYGYTF.

This clonotype has ten or more counts. The chain couples TRBV7-2 to TRBJ2-3; TRBD2 aligns across 9 bases. Trimming cost V 2 bases and J 6 bases; bases outside gene matches: 3. The CDR3 covers 14 residues. The germline V gene has CDR1 SGHTA and CDR2 FQGNSA. The CDR3 nucleotides read TGTGCCAGCAGCTTAAGGCTAGCGGGGGATACGCAGTATTTT. Translation gives CASSLRLAGDTQYF. Full variable domain (outside the CDR3, taken from reference TRBV7-2 and TRBJ2-3): GAGVSQSPSNKVTEKGKDVELRCDPISGHTALYWYRQSLGQGLEFLIYFQGNSAPDKSGLPSDRFSAERTGGSVSTLTIQRTQQEDSAVYLCASSLRLAGDTQYFGPGTRLTVL.

This clonotype has a count of ten or more. V and J are TRBV6-5 and TRBJ2-2; 11 nucleotides match TRBD1. The germline V gene encodes CDR1 MNHEY and CDR2 SVGAGI. This CDR3 has 16 amino acids. Unmatched junction bases numbered 10, after V lost 6 bases and J lost 7 bases. The CDR3 DNA reads TGTGCCAGCAGGAGGACAGGGGGCGCGGGGAACGGGGAGCTGTTTTTT. It translates to CASRRTGGAGNGELFF.

This clonotype has ten or more counts. The chain combines TRBV5-1 with TRBJ1-4; 10 positions agree with TRBD1. The CDR3 length is 16 residues. V was clipped by 5 bases and J by 8 bases; unmatched bases: 12. Germline CDR1 SGHRS, CDR2 YFSETQ. The CDR3 spells CASSSDRGRRYEKLFF. CDR3 coding DNA: TGCGCCAGCAGTTCGGACAGGGGGAGACGATACGAAAAACTGTTTTTT. The whole variable domain, remainder taken from reference TRBV5-1 and TRBJ1-4, is KAGVTQTPRYLIKTRGQQVTLSCSPISGHRSVSWYQQTPGQGLQFLFEYFSETQRNKGNFPGRFSGRQFSNSRSEMNVSTLELGDSALYLCASSSDRGRRYEKLFFGSGTQLSVL.